This TCR beta chain is from a study of T cell changes during pregnancy in multiple sclerosis. About this clone: The same CDR3 is also encoded by other DNA sequences in this sample.

The CDR3 spans 12 residues. Germline-derived CDR1 and CDR2 are SGHRS and YFSETQ. The ends were cut back, 0 bases at V and 5 bases at J, with 5 bases in the middle. Data came from immunoSEQ multiplex PCR; TCRdb stores just in-frame clones and leaves some out. Among around 39,000 clones listed, over 90% were seen once. The TCR sequence derives from a female donor in good health, enrolled as a control in a pregnancy study. The sample in question was CD4+ T cells from peripheral blood mononuclear cells, obtained in the third trimester of pregnancy. This chain joins TRBV5-1 and TRBJ2-5; no reliable D call. The CDR3 region is CASSLAGETQYF. CDR3 nucleotides: TGCGCCAGCAGCTTGGCCGGGGAGACCCAGTACTTC.